Listed below are T cell receptor beta chains from one sample, sequenced in a study of blood T cell repertoires in COVID-19. The repertoire was sequenced with immunoSEQ multiplex PCR; TCRdb's copy has only in-frame clones and lacks some. The repertoire holds a few hundred thousand clones, about 86% seen once, with approximately 4% in the top ten. Sequencing used PBMCs or T cells enriched from blood (not recorded which). Every receptor here comes from a man in his thirties or forties with acute COVID-19. The CDR3 runs from the conserved cysteine through the conserved F or W. D genes are given only for firm matches. Size tells how often a clone was seen (once, few, many) or the class of an expanded clone, and some rows leave it out.

abundance	v_gene	len	j_gene	d_gene	CDR3aa	CDR3nt
NA	TRBV14	13	TRBJ2-1	NA	CASSQERVSEQFF	TGTGCCAGCAGCCAAGAGAGGGTAAGCGAGCAGTTCTTC
NA	TRBV28	15	TRBJ1-4	NA	CASSFRGGTGEKLFF	TGTGCCAGCAGTTTTAGAGGAGGGACCGGTGAAAAACTGTTTTTT
NA	TRBV10-1	14	TRBJ1-6	TRBD1	CASSVDRENSPLHF	TGCGCCAGCAGTGTTGACAGGGAAAATTCACCCCTCCACTTT
NA	TRBV29-1	14	TRBJ1-2	NA	CSVEDRGIVYGYTF	TGCAGCGTTGAAGATCGGGGAATAGTCTATGGCTACACCTTC
NA	TRBV2	16	TRBJ2-6	NA	CASSEFRGSGANVLTF	TGTGCCAGCAGTGAATTCCGGGGGTCTGGGGCCAACGTCCTGACTTTC
NA	TRBV4-1	19	TRBJ2-3	TRBD2	CASSRENGGGSWNTDTQYF	TGCGCCAGCAGCCGCGAGAATGGCGGGGGATCATGGAACACAGATACGCAGTATTTT
NA	TRBV18	15	TRBJ1-5	TRBD1	CASSPGQGSNQPQHF	TGTGCCAGCTCACCAGGACAGGGTAGCAATCAGCCCCAGCATTTT
once	TRBV6-2/TRBV6-3	17	TRBJ2-2	TRBD2	CASSYWTLSGIGGELFF	TGTGCCAGCAGTTATTGGACCCTCAGCGGGATTGGCGGGGAGCTGTTTTTT
NA	TRBV5-4	14	TRBJ1-1	NA	CASSLARGSTEAFF	TGTGCCAGCAGCTTGGCTCGGGGGAGCACTGAAGCTTTCTTT
NA	TRBV30	14	TRBJ2-3	TRBD2	CAWSGLAGVDTQYF	TGTGCCTGGAGTGGGCTAGCGGGAGTGGATACGCAGTATTTT
NA	TRBV7-6	14	TRBJ2-5	TRBD2	CASSLGGGKETQYF	TGTGCCAGCAGCTTAGGCGGGGGGAAAGAGACCCAGTACTTC
NA	TRBV5-1	15	TRBJ1-1	NA	CASSPRTDLNTEAFF	TGCGCCAGCAGCCCACGGACAGACTTGAACACTGAAGCTTTCTTT
once	TRBV9	17	TRBJ2-3	TRBD2	CASSVFPGTSGEVTQYF	TGTGCCAGCAGCGTTTTCCCCGGGACTAGCGGGGAGGTTACGCAGTATTTT
NA	TRBV29-1	11	TRBJ1-2	NA	CSVVYGTGYTF	TGCAGCGTTGTTTACGGTACTGGCTACACCTTC
NA	TRBV11-3	13	TRBJ1-2	TRBD1	CASSQDRAGGYTF	TGTGCCAGCAGCCAAGACAGGGCGGGTGGCTACACCTTC
NA	TRBV11-2	15	TRBJ2-5	NA	CASSRIGVREETQYF	TGTGCCAGCAGCAGGATAGGAGTGCGGGAAGAGACCCAGTACTTC
few	TRBV4-1	17	TRBJ2-1	TRBD1	CASSQVTGGRQDNEQFF	TGCGCCAGCAGCCAAGTGACAGGGGGCCGCCAGGACAATGAGCAGTTCTTC
NA	TRBV3-1/TRBV3-2	12	TRBJ1-1	TRBD1	CASSTGAPEAFF	TGTGCCAGCAGCACAGGGGCCCCTGAAGCTTTCTTT
NA	TRBV5-8	15	TRBJ2-1	TRBD1	CASRVTGSSYNEQFF	TGTGCCAGCAGAGTGACAGGGAGTTCCTACAATGAGCAGTTCTTC
NA	TRBV18	13	TRBJ1-4	NA	CATARGTNEKLFF	TGTGCGACGGCAAGGGGAACTAATGAAAAACTGTTTTTT
NA	TRBV14	14	TRBJ1-3	NA	CASSYSLSGNTIYF	TGTGCCAGCAGCTACAGTCTCTCTGGAAACACCATATATTTT
NA	TRBV29-1	11	TRBJ1-3	NA	CSVTELNTIYF	TGCAGCGTGACAGAACTAAACACCATATATTTT
many	TRBV4-3	13	TRBJ2-3	NA	CASSQDRVDTQYF	TGCGCCAGCAGCCAAGATCGGGTGGATACGCAGTATTTT
NA	TRBV11-2	17	TRBJ1-4	TRBD1	CASSRTGGGFGNEKLFF	TGTGCCAGCAGCCGGACAGGGGGCGGATTTGGTAATGAAAAACTGTTTTTT
NA	TRBV9	15	TRBJ2-2	NA	CASLAGNSNTGELFF	TGTGCCAGCCTAGCCGGTAATTCGAACACCGGGGAGCTGTTTTTT
NA	TRBV28	16	TRBJ1-2	TRBD1	CASSSPGQGAQGGYTF	TGTGCCAGCAGTTCCCCGGGACAGGGGGCGCAGGGTGGCTACACCTTC
NA	TRBV5-1	15	TRBJ1-5	TRBD1	CASSFGTGINQPQHF	TGTGCCAGCAGCTTCGGGACAGGGATAAATCAGCCCCAGCATTTT
NA	TRBV7-2	16	TRBJ1-3	NA	CASSISTEAIGNTIYF	TGTGCCAGCAGCATTTCGACGGAGGCTATAGGAAACACCATATATTTT
NA	TRBV30	13	TRBJ1-5	NA	CAWSVSLDQPQHF	TGTGCCTGGAGTGTTAGCTTAGATCAGCCCCAGCATTTT
NA	TRBV19	13	TRBJ1-1	NA	CASSRSFNTEAFF	TGTGCCAGTTCCAGGTCTTTTAACACTGAAGCTTTCTTT
few	TRBV5-1	15	TRBJ1-2	TRBD1	CASSLVGQGADGYTF	TGCGCCAGCAGCTTGGTGGGACAGGGGGCGGATGGCTACACCTTC
NA	TRBV5-8	15	TRBJ1-5	TRBD1	CASSRGQVGNQPQHF	TGTGCCAGCAGCCGCGGACAGGTGGGCAATCAGCCCCAGCATTTT
NA	TRBV10-2	18	TRBJ1-5	NA	CASSPSLGGAKSNQPQHF	TGCGCCAGCAGTCCTAGCCTCGGAGGGGCTAAGAGCAATCAGCCCCAGCATTTT
NA	TRBV6-5	13	TRBJ1-2	NA	CASSSISDSGYTF	TGTGCCAGCAGTTCCATTTCAGACTCGGGCTACACCTTC
NA	TRBV9	11	TRBJ1-1	NA	CASSDSTEAFF	TGTGCCAGCAGCGACAGCACTGAAGCTTTCTTT
once	TRBV11-2	16	TRBJ2-1	TRBD2	CASSFGTSGFYNEQFF	TGTGCCAGCAGCTTCGGGACTAGCGGTTTTTACAATGAGCAGTTCTTC
NA	TRBV6-5	14	TRBJ1-5	TRBD1	CASSPQTGVQPQHF	TGTGCCAGCAGTCCCCAGACAGGGGTTCAGCCCCAGCATTTT
NA	TRBV6-5	12	TRBJ1-1	NA	CASRSAYTEAFF	TGTGCCAGCAGGTCCGCGTACACTGAAGCTTTCTTT
once	TRBV29-1	14	TRBJ1-1	TRBD1	CSVRPGGFHTEAFF	TGCAGCGTTCGGCCAGGGGGCTTTCACACTGAAGCTTTCTTT
NA	TRBV19	12	TRBJ2-5	NA	CASSNRKETQYF	TGTGCCAGTAGTAACAGGAAAGAGACCCAGTACTTC
NA	TRBV5-4	14	TRBJ1-1	NA	CASGIEGGDTEAFF	TGTGCCAGCGGGATTGAGGGGGGGGACACTGAAGCTTTCTTT
NA	TRBV24-1	17	TRBJ2-3	NA	CATSDLGRGKSTDTQYF	TGTGCCACCAGTGATTTAGGCCGCGGGAAGAGCACAGATACGCAGTATTTT